This record looks at one TCR beta chain sequence and its context. Its specificity is not known. The germline CDR1 and CDR2 sequences are SGHRS and YFSETQ. Deletions cut 0 bases from V and 1 base from J, with 10 bases between. This CDR3 comprises 15 residues. The sample originates from a study of CD8+ T cells in alopecia areata. Study results and limitations: Mouse data revealed clearer TCR sharing than patient data did, a gap possibly tied to HLA.

In each case, RNA was isolated and then reverse transcribed into cDNA as the sequencing template. The method was immunoSEQ multiplex PCR; TCRdb's version includes in-frame clones alone and lacks a portion of them. Of 150,000 to 200,000 clones in the sample, around 60% were seen once. Sample treatment: oral pan-JAK inhibitor, 5-10 mg twice daily. This chain connects TRBV5-1 to TRBJ1-1; D unresolved. This receptor was obtained from a human donor with alopecia areata. Material: CD8+ T cells sorted from blood, obtained at week 24, from a patient treated with tofacitinib. The CDR3 nucleotides read TGCGCCAGCAGCTTGGTAGGCCACAGGAACACTGAAGCTTTCTTT. Its protein is CASSLVGHRNTEAFF.